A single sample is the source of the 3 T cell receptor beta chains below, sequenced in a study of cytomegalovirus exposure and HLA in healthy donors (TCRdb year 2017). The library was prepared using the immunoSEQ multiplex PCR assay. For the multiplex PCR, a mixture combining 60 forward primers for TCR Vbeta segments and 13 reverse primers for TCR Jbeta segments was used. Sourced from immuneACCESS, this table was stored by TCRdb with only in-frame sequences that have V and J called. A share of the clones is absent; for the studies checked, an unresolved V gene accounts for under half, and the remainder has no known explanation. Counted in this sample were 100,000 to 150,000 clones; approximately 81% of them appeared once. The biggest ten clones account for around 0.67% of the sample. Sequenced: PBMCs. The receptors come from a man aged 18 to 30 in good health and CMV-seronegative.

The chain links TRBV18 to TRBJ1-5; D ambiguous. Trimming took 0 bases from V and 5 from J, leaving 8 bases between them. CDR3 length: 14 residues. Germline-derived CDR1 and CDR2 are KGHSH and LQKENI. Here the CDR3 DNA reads TGTGCCAGCTCACCACCGGGCCCCGATCAGCCCCAGCATTTT. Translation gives CASSPPGPDQPQHF.

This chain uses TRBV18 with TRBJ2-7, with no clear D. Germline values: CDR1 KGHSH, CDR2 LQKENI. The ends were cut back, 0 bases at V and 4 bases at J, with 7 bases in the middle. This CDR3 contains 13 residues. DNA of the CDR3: TGTGCCAGCTCACCACCATCGGGTTACGAGCAGTACTTC. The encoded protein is CASSPPSGYEQYF.

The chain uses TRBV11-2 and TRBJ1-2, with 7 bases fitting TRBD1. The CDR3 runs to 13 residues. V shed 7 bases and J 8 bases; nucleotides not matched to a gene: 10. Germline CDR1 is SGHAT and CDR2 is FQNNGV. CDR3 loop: CASTVTGQKGYTF. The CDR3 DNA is TGTGCCAGCACCGTGACGGGACAGAAGGGCTACACCTTC.